These 31 T cell receptor beta chains were all obtained from the same sample, sequenced in a study of CD8 T cells in ankylosing spondylitis. In TCRdb, the 5' RACE reads were re-called with MiXCR into one record per CDR3 protein. Of some 180,000 distinct CDR3 sequences listed, 15% to 20% are singletons. The sequencing sample was made of blood, either unsorted or a sorted T cell fraction (not recorded which). The source is a male donor under 30 with ankylosing spondylitis or in good health (not recorded which).

This clonotype was counted at least ten times. The chain has TRBV6-5 and TRBJ2-1, with D possibly TRBD2 on 6 matching bases. V was clipped by 10 bases and J by 6 bases, with 10 bases between them. Germline V lookup: CDR1 MNHEY, CDR2 SVGAGI. The CDR3 contains 11 residues. The CDR3 nucleotides are TGTGCCACCTCTAGCGTCAATGAGCAGTTCTTC. This encodes CATSSVNEQFF.

This chain joins TRBV5-1 and TRBJ2-3, with D unresolved. The V gene's germline CDR1 is SGHRS and CDR2 YFSETQ. The CDR3 spans 14 residues. Deletions cut 2 bases from V and 0 bases from J, with 7 bases between. CDR3 in amino acids: CASSLGESTDTQYF. In DNA, the CDR3 is TGCGCCAGCAGCTTAGGCGAGAGCACAGATACGCAGTATTTT.

This clonotype was seen a few times. The V gene is TRBV9, the J gene TRBJ2-7; D call uncertain. Germline CDR1 and CDR2: SGDLS and YYNGEE. V was cut by 4 bases and J by 0 bases, with 14 bases left in between. The CDR3 has 15 residues. The DNA for the CDR3 is TGTGCCAGCAGCTTAGATGGGCAGGCCTCCTACGAGCAGTACTTC. Its protein is CASSLDGQASYEQYF.

This clonotype was detected ten times or more. V is TRBV5-1 and J is TRBJ2-7, with no clear D. Trimming shortened V by 0 bases and J by 0 bases, and 4 bases separated the two germline ends. This CDR3 region has 13 residues. Germline CDR1 reads SGHRS; CDR2 reads YFSETQ. The CDR3 nucleotides are TGCGCCAGCAGCTTGGCTCACTCCTACGAGCAGTACTTC. It specifies CASSLAHSYEQYF.

This clonotype was picked up many times. The CDR3 is CATSRDLTGGYYEQYF. The CDR3 region has the DNA TGTGCCACCAGCAGAGATCTGACAGGGGGCTACTACGAGCAGTACTTC. The genes are TRBV15 and TRBJ2-7, with TRBD1 identical over 10 bases. The CDR3 totals 16 residues. Trimming took 0 bases from V and 3 from J; bases not matched to a gene: 5. Germline CDR1 is LNHNV and CDR2 is YYDKDF (reference sequence).

This chain connects TRBV14 to TRBJ1-2; 7 bases match TRBD1. CDR3 length equals 14 residues. The germline V gene has CDR1 SGHDN and CDR2 FVKESK. The V segment lost 1 base and the J segment 4 bases; nucleotides outside the gene matches: 3. The CDR3 region has the DNA TGTGCCAGCAGCCAAGTAGGGGACAGCTATGGCTACACCTTC. It translates to CASSQVGDSYGYTF.

This clonotype came up once. The rearrangement uses TRBV5-5 and TRBJ2-1, with D perhaps TRBD2 (6 bases). V was cut by 2 bases and J by 5 bases, with 14 bases left in between. The CDR3 is made up of 15 amino acids. Per germline, CDR1 SGHKS and CDR2 YYEKEE (reference sequence). The CDR3 DNA reads TGTGCCAGCAGCTTTCCGCTTGCGGGACACAATGAGCAGTTCTTC. It is translated as CASSFPLAGHNEQFF. The whole variable domain, remainder taken from reference TRBV5-5 and TRBJ2-1, is DAGVTQSPTHLIKTRGQQVTLRCSPISGHKSVSWYQQVLGQGPQFIFQYYEKEERGRGNFPDRFSARQFPNYSSELNVNALLLGDSALYLCASSFPLAGHNEQFFGPGTRLTVL.

The table lists this clonotype with many counts. The chain couples TRBV6-6 to TRBJ2-7, with 14 bases fitting TRBD2. Per germline, CDR1 MNHNY and CDR2 SVGAGI (reference sequence). V dropped 6 bases and J dropped 5; count of bases not matched to a gene: 6. This CDR3 comprises 15 residues. CDR3 protein: CASREGLAGVNEQYF. The CDR3 nucleotides are TGTGCCAGCAGGGAGGGACTAGCGGGAGTCAACGAGCAGTACTTC.

The table lists this clonotype with many counts. This sequence joins TRBV12-3 or TRBV12-4 and TRBJ2-1; 9 nucleotides agree with TRBD2. This CDR3 is built from 15 residues. V was clipped by 5 bases and J by 7 bases; unmatched bases: 9. CDR3 region: CASSLTSGGGNEQFF. The DNA for the CDR3 is TGTGCCAGCAGTCTGACTAGCGGTGGTGGGAATGAGCAGTTCTTC.

This clonotype was counted many times. V is TRBV29-1 and J is TRBJ1-2; tentatively, D is TRBD1 (6 bases). Germline CDR1 is SQVTM and CDR2 is ANQGSEA. The CDR3 is made up of 14 amino acids. V was shortened by 5 bases and J by 3 bases, with 16 bases between the two germline ends. CDR3 nucleotide sequence: TGCAGCGTTCGGGGGGCAGGGGATGACTATGGCTACACCTTC. Protein sequence: CSVRGAGDDYGYTF.

This clonotype appeared a few times. DNA for the CDR3: TGCGCCAGCAGCCACCGAGTCTCCTACAATGAGCAGTTCTTC. This gives the protein CASSHRVSYNEQFF. The chain links TRBV4-3 to TRBJ2-1; D unclear. V gave up 3 bases and J gave up 0 bases, with 6 bases separating them. The CDR3 contains 14 residues. From germline, CDR1 is LGHNA and CDR2 YSLEER.

This clonotype was seen ten or more times. The chain combines TRBV14 with TRBJ2-5; no definite D call. CDR1 is SGHDN and CDR2 is FVKESK in the germline V gene. This CDR3 region has 15 residues. V lost 0 bases and J lost 4, with 12 bases in between. The CDR3 nucleotides read TGTGCCAGCAGCCAAGATCCTGTTAGGAGAGAGACCCAGTACTTC. Protein: CASSQDPVRRETQYF.

This clonotype has at least ten counts. The rearrangement joins TRBV30 to TRBJ2-1; D perhaps matches TRBD1 (6 bases). The CDR3 is 14 residues long. Germline values: CDR1 GTSNPN, CDR2 SVGIG (reference sequence). Trimming left V 2 bases short and J 10 bases short, with 18 bases between. The CDR3 region has the DNA TGTGCCTGGAGTATTAGGGGGAGAAGCTTCGAGCAGTTCTTC. Encoded protein: CAWSIRGRSFEQFF.

The chain employs TRBV10-2 and TRBJ1-2; D remains unclear. The CDR3 runs 14 residues. V was trimmed by 6 bases and J by 8 bases, leaving 19 bases between them. In germline, CDR1 is WSHSY, CDR2 SAAADI. CDR3: CASRGGGPKKGYTF. As DNA, the CDR3 is TGCGCCAGCAGAGGAGGAGGGCCGAAGAAGGGCTACACCTTC.

The V call is TRBV5-5, the J call TRBJ2-7, with D tentatively TRBD2 (5 bases). V lost 1 base and J 2 bases, leaving 13 bases between the germline ends. This CDR3 comprises 15 residues. Germline assignment: CDR1 SGHKS and CDR2 YYEKEE (reference sequence). The CDR3 is CASSLPIPGTYEQYV. The CDR3 bases are TGTGCCAGCAGCTTGCCGATCCCGGGGACCTACGAGCAGTACGTC.

This clonotype was recorded at least ten times. The chain joins TRBV12-3 or TRBV12-4 to TRBJ1-2; 7 bases line up with TRBD1. This CDR3 has 14 amino acids. Unmatched junction bases numbered 8, after V lost 6 bases and J lost 4 bases. The CDR3 DNA follows: TGTGCCAGCAGGCGAGGGGGCCAGGTCTATGGCTACACCTTC. This sequence encodes CASRRGGQVYGYTF.

In its sample, this clonotype was seen many times. The V call is TRBV11-2, the J call TRBJ2-5; 10 bases fit TRBD2. The CDR3 runs 18 residues. The V gene end was trimmed by 5 bases and the J gene end by 2 bases; junction bases not matched to a gene: 14. From germline, CDR1 is SGHAT and CDR2 FQNNGV. The CDR3 loop is CASSGAIAGGGPQETQYF. The CDR3 DNA reads TGTGCCAGCAGCGGTGCGATAGCGGGAGGTGGGCCTCAAGAGACCCAGTACTTC.

This clonotype was seen ten or more times. V and J are TRBV20-1 and TRBJ2-3, with D unclear. This CDR3 spans 11 amino acids. The germline V and J ends were trimmed by 3 bases and 4 bases, with 5 bases remaining between them. Germline loops: CDR1 DFQATT, CDR2 SNEGSKA (reference sequence). The CDR3 sequence: CSASSADTQYF. The DNA of the CDR3 is TGCAGTGCTAGTTCGGCAGATACGCAGTATTTT.

This clonotype was seen at least ten times. CDR3 nucleotide sequence: TGTGCCAGCACGCGGGACAGGGAGGTCCTCAATGAGCAGTTCTTC. Protein: CASTRDREVLNEQFF. The chain has TRBV6-5 and TRBJ2-1; 9 bases align to TRBD1. CDR3 length equals 15 residues. Germline CDR1 reads MNHEY; CDR2 reads SVGAGI. The trim removed 7 bases at V and 6 bases at J, leaving 10 bases unmatched.

This clonotype showed up many times. The chain links TRBV7-2 to TRBJ2-3; tentatively, D is TRBD2 (5 bases). The V end lost 3 bases, the J end lost 0 bases, and 10 bases lay between the germline ends. Germline V lookup: CDR1 SGHTA, CDR2 FQGNSA. The CDR3 length is 15 residues. The CDR3 here is CASSLDSSSTDTQYF. CDR3 sequence (DNA): TGTGCCAGCAGCTTGGACTCCTCTAGCACAGATACGCAGTATTTT.

This clonotype was counted only a few times. The CDR3 spells CSARAVSKDSRRTNEQFF. For the CDR3, the DNA is TGCAGTGCTAGAGCCGTTTCGAAGGACAGTCGGAGGACCAATGAGCAGTTCTTC. The V gene is TRBV20-1, the J gene TRBJ2-1, with a possible D match to TRBD1 (6 bases). The CDR3 sequence is 18 residues long. V lost 1 base and J 6 bases, leaving 25 bases between the germline ends. The germline gives CDR1 DFQATT, CDR2 SNEGSKA (reference sequence).

This clonotype came up many times. The chain employs TRBV2 and TRBJ2-7; D possibly corresponds to TRBD2 (6 bases). Per the germline V gene, CDR1 is SNHLY and CDR2 is FYNNEI. The V end lost 8 bases, the J end lost 3 bases, and 14 bases lay between the germline ends. This CDR3 is built from 13 residues. This CDR3 is CASVVAEYYEQYV. CDR3 sequence (DNA): TGTGCCAGCGTAGTAGCGGAATACTACGAGCAGTACGTC.

This chain connects TRBV7-8 to TRBJ1-4, with D unresolved. The V end lost 7 bases, the J end lost 5 bases, and 17 bases lay between the germline ends. This CDR3 is 15 amino acids long. Germline V lookup: CDR1 SGHVS, CDR2 FQNEAQ. The CDR3: CASTPTGQENEKLFF. CDR3 DNA sequence: TGTGCCAGCACCCCCACTGGGCAAGAGAATGAAAAACTGTTTTTT. Combining the CDR3 with reference TRBV7-8 and TRBJ1-4 gives the whole variable domain GAGVSQSPRYKVAKRGQDVALRCDPISGHVSLFWYQQALGQGPEFLTYFQNEAQLDKSGLPSDRFFAERPEGSVSTLKIQRTQQEDSAVYLCASTPTGQENEKLFFGSGTQLSVL.

The chain couples TRBV7-9 to TRBJ2-1; D gene unclear. Trimming removed 2 bases at V and 9 bases at J, with 8 bases between. Per germline, CDR1 SEHNR and CDR2 FQNEAQ (reference sequence). The CDR3 extends over 12 amino acids. For the CDR3, the DNA is TGTGCCAGCAGCTTATCTACTGCTGAGCAGTTCTTC. This encodes CASSLSTAEQFF.

There are many counts of this clonotype. The chain joins TRBV20-1 to TRBJ1-4; no clear D gene. Germline CDR1 reads DFQATT; CDR2 reads SNEGSKA (reference sequence). The CDR3 is 14 residues long. Trimming took off 1 base at V and 3 bases at J, with 9 bases between the two ends. CDR3 sequence (DNA): TGCAGTGCTAGAGGGGGTGCAGCTAATGAAAAACTGTTTTTT. Its protein product is CSARGGAANEKLFF.

This clonotype has ten or more counts. The chain has TRBV6-5 and TRBJ2-1, with 12 nucleotides matching TRBD2. Germline V gene sequence: CDR1 MNHEY, CDR2 SVGAGI. V shed 7 bases and J 7 bases; nucleotides not matched to a gene: 14. The CDR3 is made up of 17 amino acids. The CDR3 bases are TGTGCCAGCACTGGAAGCGGGGGGACTAGCGGGTCGAATGAGCAGTTCTTC. Translated, it gives CASTGSGGTSGSNEQFF.

This clonotype appeared many times. The J gene is TRBJ2-7, the V gene TRBV14; D remains unclear. The CDR3 loop spans 13 amino acids. Germline loops: CDR1 SGHDN, CDR2 FVKESK. V was shortened by 4 bases and J by 4 bases, with 11 bases between the two germline ends. The CDR3 is CASSPGSWYEQYF. The CDR3 nucleotides read TGTGCCAGCAGCCCCGGCTCGTGGTACGAGCAGTACTTC.

This chain uses TRBV18 with TRBJ1-1, with D unclear. The CDR3 contains 14 residues. CDR1 is KGHSH, CDR2 LQKENI, per germline. Trimming took 2 bases from V and 4 from J, leaving 11 bases between them. CDR3 region: CASSPGEESTEAFF. In DNA, the CDR3 is TGTGCCAGCTCACCAGGGGAGGAGAGCACTGAAGCTTTCTTT.

This clonotype showed up many times. The V gene is TRBV20-1, the J gene TRBJ2-3; D remains ambiguous. CDR3 length equals 14 residues. The ends were cut back, 1 base at V and 5 bases at J, with 13 bases in the middle. Germline V gives CDR1 DFQATT, CDR2 SNEGSKA (reference sequence). CDR3 sequence (DNA): TGCAGTGCTAGAGGTCTCCGATACAAAGATACGCAGTATTTT. Amino acids: CSARGLRYKDTQYF.

This clonotype was counted at least ten times. The chain couples TRBV20-1 to TRBJ2-2; tentative D call: TRBD2 (5 bases). The CDR3 is 14 residues long. Between the trimmed V and J ends, which lost 2 bases and 1 base, there was a span of 8 bases. Germline CDR1 reads DFQATT; CDR2 reads SNEGSKA (reference sequence). The CDR3 is CSARLAVNTGELFF. The CDR3 region has the DNA TGCAGTGCTAGACTAGCAGTGAACACCGGGGAGCTGTTTTTT.

This clonotype was counted at least ten times. This chain connects TRBV6-6 to TRBJ1-3, with no clear D. V was cut by 10 bases and J by 5 bases, with 15 bases left in between. Germline V gives CDR1 MNHNY, CDR2 SVGAGI (reference sequence). The CDR3 has 13 amino acids. The CDR3 DNA follows: TGTGCCACCACCGGTTCGTACAGAAACACCATATATTTT. It is translated as CATTGSYRNTIYF.